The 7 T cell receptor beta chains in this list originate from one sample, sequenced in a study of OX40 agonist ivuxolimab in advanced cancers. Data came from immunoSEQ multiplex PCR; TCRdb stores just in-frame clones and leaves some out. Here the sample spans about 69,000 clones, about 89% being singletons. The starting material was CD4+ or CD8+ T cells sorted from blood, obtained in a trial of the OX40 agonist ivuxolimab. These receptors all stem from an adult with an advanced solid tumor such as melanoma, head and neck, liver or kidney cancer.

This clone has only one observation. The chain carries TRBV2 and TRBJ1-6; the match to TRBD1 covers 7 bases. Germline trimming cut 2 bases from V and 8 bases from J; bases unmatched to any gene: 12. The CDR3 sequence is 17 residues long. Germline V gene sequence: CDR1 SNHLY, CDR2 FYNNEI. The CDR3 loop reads CASSEWDSSPKDSPLHF. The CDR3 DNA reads TGTGCCAGCAGTGAATGGGACAGCAGCCCTAAGGATTCACCCCTCCACTTT.

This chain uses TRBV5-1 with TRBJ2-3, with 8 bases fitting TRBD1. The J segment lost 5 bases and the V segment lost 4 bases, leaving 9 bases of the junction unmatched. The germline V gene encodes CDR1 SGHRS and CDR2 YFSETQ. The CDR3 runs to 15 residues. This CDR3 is CASSLQGAVGDTQYF. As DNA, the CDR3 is TGCGCCAGCAGCCTGCAGGGGGCCGTCGGAGATACGCAGTATTTT.

CDR3 protein: CASSLSRGLSTDTQYF. The DNA of the CDR3 is TGCGCCAGCAGCTTGTCGCGGGGGCTTAGCACAGATACGCAGTATTTT. V gene TRBV5-1 combines with J gene TRBJ2-3, with D possibly TRBD2 on 7 matching bases. V lost 1 base to trimming and J lost 0 bases, with 12 bases between them. This CDR3 contains 16 residues. Germline-derived CDR1 and CDR2 are SGHRS and YFSETQ.

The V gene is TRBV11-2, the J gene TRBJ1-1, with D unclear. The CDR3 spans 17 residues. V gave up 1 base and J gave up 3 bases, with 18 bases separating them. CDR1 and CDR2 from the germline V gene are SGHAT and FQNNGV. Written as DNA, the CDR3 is TGTGCCAGCAGCTTAGTTTTAACGGGCCGCGGAGACACTGAAGCTTTCTTT. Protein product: CASSLVLTGRGDTEAFF.

CDR3 sequence reads: CASRAETFTDTQYF. CDR3 coding DNA: TGCGCCAGCAGAGCGGAGACATTCACAGATACGCAGTATTTT. The V and J genes are TRBV5-1 and TRBJ2-3; D may be TRBD2 (5 bases). The CDR3 loop spans 14 amino acids. From germline, CDR1 is SGHRS and CDR2 YFSETQ. The ends were cut back, 5 bases at V and 2 bases at J, with 12 bases in the middle.

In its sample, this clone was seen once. Written as DNA, the CDR3 is TGCAGCGTTGGTGCTAGTGGTACGCAGTATTTT. This gives the protein CSVGASGTQYF. V is TRBV29-1 and J is TRBJ2-3; D call uncertain. V was shortened by 4 bases and J by 8 bases, with 10 bases between the two germline ends. The CDR3 loop spans 11 amino acids. Germline loops: CDR1 SQVTM, CDR2 ANQGSEA.

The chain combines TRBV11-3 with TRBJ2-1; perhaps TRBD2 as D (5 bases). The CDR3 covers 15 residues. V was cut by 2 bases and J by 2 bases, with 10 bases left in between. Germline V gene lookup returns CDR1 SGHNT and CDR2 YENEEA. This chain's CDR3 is CASSLSRVPYNEQFF. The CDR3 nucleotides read TGTGCCAGCAGCTTATCGCGGGTACCCTACAATGAGCAGTTCTTC.